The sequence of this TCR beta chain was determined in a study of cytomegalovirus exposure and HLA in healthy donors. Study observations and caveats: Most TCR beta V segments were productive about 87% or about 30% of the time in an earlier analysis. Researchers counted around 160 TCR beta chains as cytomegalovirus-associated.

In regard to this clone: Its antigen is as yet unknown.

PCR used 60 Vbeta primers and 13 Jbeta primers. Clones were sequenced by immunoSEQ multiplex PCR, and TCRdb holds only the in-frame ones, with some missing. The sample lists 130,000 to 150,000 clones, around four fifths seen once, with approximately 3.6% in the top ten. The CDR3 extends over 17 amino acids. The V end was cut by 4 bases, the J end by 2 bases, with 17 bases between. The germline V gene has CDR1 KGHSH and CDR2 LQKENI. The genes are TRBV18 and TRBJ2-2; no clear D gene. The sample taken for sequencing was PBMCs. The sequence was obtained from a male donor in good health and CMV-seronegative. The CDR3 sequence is CASSLKAPRVNTGELFF. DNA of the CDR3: TGTGCCAGCTCACTAAAGGCCCCTAGAGTTAACACCGGGGAGCTGTTTTTT.